This passage covers 24 T cell receptor beta chains from one sample sequenced in a study of neurological immune-mediated disorders. The time point here: longitudinal time-point 1 (baseline). TCRdb used MiXCR to reprocess the 5' RACE reads, holding one entry per CDR3 protein. The sample contains some 68,000 distinct CDR3 sequences, about an eighth of which appear only once. Sequences were obtained from PBMCs. These receptors all stem from a female donor with HTLV-1-associated myelopathy (HAM/TSP).

This clonotype was observed at least ten times. This chain's CDR3 is CASSLDRASGNTIYF. Written as DNA, the CDR3 is TGTGCCAGCAGTTTAGACAGGGCCTCTGGAAACACCATATATTTT. The chain joins TRBV6-5 to TRBJ1-3, with 7 nucleotides matching TRBD1. This CDR3 is 15 amino acids long. Germline V lookup: CDR1 MNHEY, CDR2 SVGAGI. V lost 4 bases to trimming and J lost 0 bases; unmatched junction nucleotides: 3.

This clonotype was counted ten times or more. The chain links TRBV6-5 to TRBJ2-3; weak D call: TRBD1 (5 bases). Germline values: CDR1 MNHEY, CDR2 SVGAGI. The germline V and J ends were trimmed by 6 bases and 0 bases, with 10 bases remaining between them. The CDR3 consists of 14 residues. DNA for the CDR3: TGTGCCAGCAGCTGGACACTTAGCACAGATACGCAGTATTTT. Protein product: CASSWTLSTDTQYF.

This clonotype was seen repeatedly, ten times or more. The chain links TRBV5-1 to TRBJ2-3, with D unclear. Trimming cost V 3 bases and J 4 bases, with 12 bases left between them. Germline V lookup: CDR1 SGHRS, CDR2 YFSETQ. The CDR3 runs to 14 residues. CDR3 sequence reads: CASSSRLVSDTQYF. CDR3 in DNA: TGCGCCAGCAGCTCCCGACTGGTTTCAGATACGCAGTATTTT.

This chain connects TRBV5-1 to TRBJ2-5; D gene unclear. The CDR3 spans 15 residues. Germline V lookup: CDR1 SGHRS, CDR2 YFSETQ. V shed 0 bases and J shed 2 bases, with 11 bases lying between them. Written as DNA, the CDR3 is TGCGCCAGCAGCTTGGCACAGTACCCTCAAGAGACCCAGTACTTC. Translation gives CASSLAQYPQETQYF.

This clonotype was counted only a few times. The chain links TRBV12-3 or TRBV12-4 to TRBJ1-2, with D possibly being TRBD1 (6 bases). This CDR3 has 12 amino acids. Trimming cost V 8 bases and J 5 bases, with 12 bases left between them. CDR3 in DNA: TGTGCCAGCCTCGGAGGGGGATATGGCTACACCTTC. Translation: CASLGGGYGYTF.

This clonotype was observed at least ten times. This chain uses TRBV5-1 with TRBJ2-1; either TRBD1 or TRBD2 may supply D (5 bases each). Germline V gives CDR1 SGHRS, CDR2 YFSETQ. The CDR3 loop spans 16 amino acids. V lost 2 bases to trimming and J lost 0 bases, with 12 bases between them. CDR3 coding DNA: TGCGCCAGCAGCTTCGCGGCAGGGAGCTCCTACAATGAGCAGTTCTTC. It encodes CASSFAAGSSYNEQFF.

In this sample, this clonotype turned up a few times. V gene TRBV14 combines with J gene TRBJ2-7; 10 nucleotides agree with TRBD1. Unmatched junction bases numbered 5, after V lost 3 bases and J lost 0 bases. The germline V gene has CDR1 SGHDN and CDR2 FVKESK. The CDR3 sequence is 16 residues long. The CDR3 reads CASSQGQGKVSYEQYF. CDR3 in DNA: TGTGCCAGCAGCCAGGGACAGGGGAAAGTCTCCTACGAGCAGTACTTC. Full variable domain (remainder filled in from reference TRBV14 and TRBJ2-7): EAGVTQFPSHSVIEKGQTVTLRCDPISGHDNLYWYRRVMGKEIKFLLHFVKESKQDESGMPNNRFLAERTGGTYSTLKVQPAELEDSGVYFCASSQGQGKVSYEQYFGPGTRLTVT.

The count of this clonotype is one. A read error is likely, as this CDR3 ends without the conserved phenylalanine or tryptophan. The CDR3 loop reads CASSDPTGGDTEAFV. In DNA form, the CDR3 reads TGCGCCAGTAGCGACCCAACAGGGGGAGACACTGAAGCTTTCGTT. V usage is TRBV5-1 and J usage is TRBJ1-1, with 8 bases aligning to TRBD1. The CDR3 extends over 15 amino acids. From germline, CDR1 is SGHRS and CDR2 YFSETQ. The trim removed 8 bases at V and 3 bases at J, leaving 12 bases unmatched.

This clonotype has a single count. This chain links TRBV7-9 with TRBJ1-5; 11 positions agree with TRBD1. In germline, CDR1 is SEHNR, CDR2 FQNEAQ (reference sequence). This CDR3 has 15 amino acids. Trimming took 4 bases from V and 5 from J; bases not matched to a gene: 4. The CDR3 is CASSSGTGGDQPQHF. CDR3 bases: TGTGCCAGCAGCTCCGGGACAGGGGGAGATCAGCCCCAGCATTTT.

This clonotype was observed at least ten times. The DNA for the CDR3 is TGTGCCATCAGTGGGACGGTAAACTACGAGCAGTACTTC. Translated: CAISGTVNYEQYF. The chain employs TRBV10-3 and TRBJ2-7; D remains ambiguous. The CDR3 extends over 13 amino acids. The germline gives CDR1 ENHRY, CDR2 SYGVKD. The V and J ends lost 4 bases and 3 bases respectively, with 10 bases between them.

The chain uses TRBV29-1 and TRBJ2-3; TRBD1 is a possible D gene (5 bases). The germline V gene encodes CDR1 SQVTM and CDR2 ANQGSEA. The CDR3 runs to 12 residues. V lost 7 bases and J 5 bases, leaving 13 bases between the germline ends. CDR3 sequence: CSDRTFQDTQYF. In DNA form, the CDR3 reads TGCAGCGACAGGACCTTTCAAGATACGCAGTATTTT.

The chain couples TRBV28 to TRBJ2-2; tentatively, D is TRBD1 or TRBD2 (5 bases each). Germline V gives CDR1 MDHEN, CDR2 SYDVKM. This CDR3 is 16 amino acids long. V shed 10 bases and J shed 6 bases, with 24 bases lying between them. The CDR3 sequence is CAISTRGWSGPGELFF. CDR3 bases: TGTGCCATCTCTACGAGGGGTTGGTCCGGACCCGGGGAGCTGTTTTTT.

This clonotype was seen only a few times. At one of its ends the junction is not consistent with the germline gene, which may arise from a read error. The gene calls are TRBV12-3 or TRBV12-4 and TRBJ2-2, with 8 bases lining up with TRBD2. The CDR3 has 13 residues. The CDR3 protein is CASSLAGTGELFF. CDR3 bases: TGTGCCAGCAGTCTAGCGGGCACCGGGGAGCTGTTTTTT.

This clonotype appeared many times. The chain recombines TRBV12-3 or TRBV12-4 with TRBJ1-6; TRBD1 matches at 7 bases. J gave up 3 bases and V 7 bases, and 3 bases lay outside the gene matches. This CDR3 is 14 amino acids long. The CDR3 region is CASTRTGYNSPLHF. DNA for the CDR3: TGTGCCAGCACCCGGACAGGCTATAATTCACCCCTCCACTTT.

This clonotype was seen ten or more times. The CDR3 loop is CASSLWGPSYEQFF. The DNA for the CDR3 is TGTGCCAGCAGCTTATGGGGCCCGAGTTATGAGCAGTTCTTC. The chain employs TRBV7-3 and TRBJ2-1; tentatively, D is TRBD1 (5 bases). The V end was cut by 2 bases, the J end by 8 bases, with 13 bases between. CDR3 size: 14 residues. Germline values: CDR1 SGHTA, CDR2 FQGTGA.

This clonotype occurred many times. The chain carries TRBV7-2 and TRBJ2-7; 10 nucleotides agree with TRBD1. CDR3 length: 17 residues. Germline V lookup: CDR1 SGHTA, CDR2 FQGNSA. The V gene end was trimmed by 3 bases and the J gene end by 1 base; junction bases not matched to a gene: 9. The CDR3 DNA follows: TGTGCCAGCAGCTTGGACAGGGGGGCCCTCGTTTCCTACGAGCAGTACTTC. This sequence encodes CASSLDRGALVSYEQYF.

The CDR3 DNA reads TGTGCCAGCAGTTCGGGGGGTCAGGGGACCTACGAGCAGTACTTC. Protein: CASSSGGQGTYEQYF. The chain carries TRBV27 and TRBJ2-7, with D maybe TRBD2 (7 bases). This CDR3 comprises 15 residues. Trimming pared 4 bases from V and 2 bases from J, leaving 15 bases between. Germline-derived CDR1 and CDR2 are MNHEY and SMNVEV (reference sequence).

The chain uses TRBV7-9 and TRBJ1-2; 9 bases are a match to TRBD1. CDR3 size: 14 residues. Unmatched junction bases numbered 8, after V lost 4 bases and J lost 8 bases. Looked up from germline, CDR1 is SEHNR and CDR2 is FQNEAQ (reference sequence). The CDR3 nucleotides are TGTGCCAGCAGCTACGACAGGGGGGTAGAAGGCTACACCTTC. Translated, it gives CASSYDRGVEGYTF.

In the case of this clonotype: A clone one base away is much larger, so this may be a read error. The genes are TRBV10-3 and TRBJ2-3, with 9 bases identical to TRBD2. Germline-derived CDR1 and CDR2 are ENHRY and SYGVKD. The junction had 4 bases not matched to a gene; V was cut back by 6 bases and J by 6 bases. The CDR3 spans 13 residues. The CDR3 spells CAIRHTSGDTQYF. In DNA form, the CDR3 reads TGTGCCATCAGGCACACTAGCGGGGATACGCAGTATTTT.

This clonotype was counted between two and nine times. The rearrangement uses TRBV5-1 and TRBJ2-1; 8 bases line up with TRBD1. Germline V gives CDR1 SGHRS, CDR2 YFSETQ. J gave up 0 bases and V 0 bases, and 23 bases lay outside the gene matches. CDR3 size: 23 residues. This CDR3 is CASSLVALKGQDFTGRSYNEQFF. The CDR3 DNA reads as TGCGCCAGCAGCTTGGTGGCTTTAAAGGGACAGGACTTTACGGGGCGCTCCTACAATGAGCAGTTCTTC.

This clonotype was recorded at least ten times. The gene calls are TRBV27 and TRBJ2-3, with D unresolved. Trimming removed 6 bases at V and 1 base at J, with 8 bases between. CDR1 is MNHEY, CDR2 SMNVEV, per germline (reference sequence). This CDR3 is 13 amino acids long. The CDR3 reads CASSRLGTDTQYF. Written as DNA, the CDR3 is TGTGCCAGCAGCCGATTGGGCACAGATACGCAGTATTTT.

This clonotype came up many times. This chain links TRBV12-3 or TRBV12-4 with TRBJ1-2; D gene uncertain. The CDR3 length is 14 residues. V was trimmed by 6 bases and J by 4 bases, leaving 15 bases between them. The CDR3 here is CASSPPPVIYGYTF. The CDR3 DNA follows: TGTGCCAGCAGCCCTCCGCCAGTAATCTATGGCTACACCTTC.

Ten or more counts support this clonotype. The gene calls are TRBV9 and TRBJ2-5, with D perhaps matching TRBD2 (5 bases). Trimming shortened V by 2 bases and J by 5 bases, and 13 bases separated the two germline ends. The length of the CDR3 is 14 residues. Germline CDR1 SGDLS, CDR2 YYNGEE. CDR3 amino acids: CASSVWDGGETQYF. The CDR3 DNA follows: TGTGCCAGCAGCGTTTGGGATGGCGGGGAGACCCAGTACTTC.

The chain employs TRBV12-3 or TRBV12-4 and TRBJ2-7, with TRBD1 matching over 9 bases. After removal of 6 bases from V and 5 bases from J, the junction contained 2 bases not matched to a gene. This CDR3 is built from 12 residues. CDR3 in amino acids: CASRTGGNEQYF. The CDR3 DNA follows: TGTGCCAGCAGGACAGGGGGTAACGAGCAGTACTTC.